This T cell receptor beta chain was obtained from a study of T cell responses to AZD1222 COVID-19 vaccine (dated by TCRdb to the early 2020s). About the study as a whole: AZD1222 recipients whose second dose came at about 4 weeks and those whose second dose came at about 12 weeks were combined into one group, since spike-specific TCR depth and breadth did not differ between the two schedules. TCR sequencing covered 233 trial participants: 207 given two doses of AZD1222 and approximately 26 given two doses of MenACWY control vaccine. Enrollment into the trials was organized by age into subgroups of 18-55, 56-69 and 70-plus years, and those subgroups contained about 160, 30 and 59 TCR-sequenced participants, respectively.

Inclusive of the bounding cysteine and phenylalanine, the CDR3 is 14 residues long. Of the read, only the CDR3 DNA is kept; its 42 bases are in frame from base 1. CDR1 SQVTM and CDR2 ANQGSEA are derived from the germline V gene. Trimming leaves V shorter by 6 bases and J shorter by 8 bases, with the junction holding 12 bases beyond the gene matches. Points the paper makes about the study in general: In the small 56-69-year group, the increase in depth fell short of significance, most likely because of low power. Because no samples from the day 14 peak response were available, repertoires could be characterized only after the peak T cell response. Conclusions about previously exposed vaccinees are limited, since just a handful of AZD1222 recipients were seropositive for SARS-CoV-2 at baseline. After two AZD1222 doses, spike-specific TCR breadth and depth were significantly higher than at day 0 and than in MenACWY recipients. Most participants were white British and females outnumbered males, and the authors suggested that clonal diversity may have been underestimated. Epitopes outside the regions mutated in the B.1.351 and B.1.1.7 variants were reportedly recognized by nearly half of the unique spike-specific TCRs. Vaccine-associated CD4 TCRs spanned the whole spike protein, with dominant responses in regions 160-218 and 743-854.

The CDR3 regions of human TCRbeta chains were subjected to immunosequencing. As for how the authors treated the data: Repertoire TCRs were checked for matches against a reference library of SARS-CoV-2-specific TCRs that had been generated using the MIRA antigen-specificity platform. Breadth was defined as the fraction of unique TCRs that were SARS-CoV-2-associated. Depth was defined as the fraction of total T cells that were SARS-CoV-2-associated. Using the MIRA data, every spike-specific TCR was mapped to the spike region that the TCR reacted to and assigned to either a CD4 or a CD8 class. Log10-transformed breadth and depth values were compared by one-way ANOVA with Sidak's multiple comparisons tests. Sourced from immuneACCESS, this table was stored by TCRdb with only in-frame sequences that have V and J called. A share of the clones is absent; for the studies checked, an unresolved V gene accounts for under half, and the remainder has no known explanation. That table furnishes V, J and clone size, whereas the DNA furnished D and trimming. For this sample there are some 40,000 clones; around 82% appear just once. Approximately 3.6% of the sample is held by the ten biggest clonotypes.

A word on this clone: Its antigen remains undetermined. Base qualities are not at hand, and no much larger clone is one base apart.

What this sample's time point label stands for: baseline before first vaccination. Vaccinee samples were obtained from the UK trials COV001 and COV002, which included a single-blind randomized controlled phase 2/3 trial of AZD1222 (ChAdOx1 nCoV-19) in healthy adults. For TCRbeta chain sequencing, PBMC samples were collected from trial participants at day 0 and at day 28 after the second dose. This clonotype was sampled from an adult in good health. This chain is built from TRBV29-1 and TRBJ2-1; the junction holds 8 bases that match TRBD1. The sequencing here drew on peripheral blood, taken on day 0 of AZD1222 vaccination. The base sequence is TGCAGCGTAGCGGGCAGGGGGCTTTGGCATGAGCAGTTCTTC. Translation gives CSVAGRGLWHEQFF.